These T cell receptor beta chains were read from a single sample in a study of blood T cells in healthy people across ages. TCRdb analysed the 5' RACE reads with MiXCR anew, one entry per CDR3 protein. The data show about 680,000 distinct CDR3 sequences, 45% to 50% seen once. Sequencing was done on a sample of blood. These receptors came from a woman in her fifties or sixties in good health. The CDR3 runs from the conserved cysteine through the conserved F or W. The D gene is left open where the match is weak. Clone size is given for some rows only: seen once, a few or many times, or a class if the clone is expanded.

v_gene: TRBV29-1; abundance: -; j_gene: TRBJ1-1; d_gene: -; CDR3nt: TGCAGCGTTGAAGGGCCACTGAACACTGAAGCTTTCTTT; CDR3aa: CSVEGPLNTEAFF
v_gene: TRBV29-1; abundance: -; j_gene: TRBJ2-5; d_gene: -; CDR3nt: TGCAGCGGGGGGTCGGAGACCCAGTACTTC; CDR3aa: CSGGSETQYF
v_gene: TRBV20-1; abundance: few; j_gene: TRBJ2-3; d_gene: TRBD2; CDR3nt: TGCAGTGCTAGAGATCTCCGGACTAGCGGGAGTTTCGATACGCAGTATTTT; CDR3aa: CSARDLRTSGSFDTQYF
v_gene: TRBV20-1; abundance: once; j_gene: TRBJ1-5; d_gene: TRBD1; CDR3nt: TGCAGTGCTGAAAACAGGGGGCTGAGTCAGCCCCAGCATTTT; CDR3aa: CSAENRGLSQPQHF
v_gene: TRBV2; abundance: -; j_gene: TRBJ1-5; d_gene: -; CDR3nt: TGTGCCAGCAGTGAAGGATCTCAGCCCCAGCATTTT; CDR3aa: CASSEGSQPQHF
v_gene: TRBV11-2; abundance: many; j_gene: TRBJ2-5; d_gene: -; CDR3nt: TGTGCCAGCAGCCCTGCGGGGACGGGGGAAGGAGAGACCCAGTACTTC; CDR3aa: CASSPAGTGEGETQYF
v_gene: TRBV12-3/TRBV12-4; abundance: -; j_gene: TRBJ1-5; d_gene: -; CDR3nt: TGTGCCAGCAGTTCTAGCTATCAGCCCCAGCATTTT; CDR3aa: CASSSSYQPQHF
v_gene: TRBV6-5; abundance: -; j_gene: TRBJ1-4; d_gene: TRBD1; CDR3nt: TGTGCCAGCAGCGCACCCGGGACAGGGGATGAAAAACTGTTTTTT; CDR3aa: CASSAPGTGDEKLFF
v_gene: TRBV27; abundance: -; j_gene: TRBJ2-1; d_gene: TRBD2; CDR3nt: TGTGCCAGCAGTTGGGGGACTAGCGGGGGGGGTGAGCAGTTCTTC; CDR3aa: CASSWGTSGGGEQFF
v_gene: TRBV25-1; abundance: many; j_gene: TRBJ2-3; d_gene: -; CDR3nt: TGTGCCAGCAGTGTTTCCGGCCGATACGACTGGTATGCGGATACGCAGTATTTT; CDR3aa: CASSVSGRYDWYADTQYF
v_gene: TRBV20-1; abundance: -; j_gene: TRBJ2-2; d_gene: -; CDR3nt: TGCAGTGCTAGAGGGACAGCCACCGGGGAGCTGTTTTTT; CDR3aa: CSARGTATGELFF
v_gene: TRBV20-1; abundance: -; j_gene: TRBJ2-1; d_gene: TRBD2; CDR3nt: TGCAGTGCCCTGGGACTAGCGGGAAACAATGAGCAGTTCTTC; CDR3aa: CSALGLAGNNEQFF
v_gene: TRBV6-6; abundance: few; j_gene: TRBJ1-1; d_gene: TRBD1; CDR3nt: TGTGCCAGCAGACAGGGGGAGGGCACTGAAGCTTTCTTT; CDR3aa: CASRQGEGTEAFF
v_gene: TRBV20-1; abundance: -; j_gene: TRBJ2-5; d_gene: TRBD2; CDR3nt: TGCAGTGCTGGACTAGCGGGAGAGCTGGAGAATGAGCAGTACTTC; CDR3aa: CSAGLAGELENEQYF
v_gene: TRBV30; abundance: -; j_gene: TRBJ1-2; d_gene: -; CDR3nt: TGTGCCGCTAGGGGGATACGAGCTAACTATGGCTACACCTTC; CDR3aa: CAARGIRANYGYTF
v_gene: TRBV6-5; abundance: few; j_gene: TRBJ2-7; d_gene: -; CDR3nt: TGTGCCAGCAGTTACTCGGCAACTAGCAACTCCTACGAGCAGTACTTC; CDR3aa: CASSYSATSNSYEQYF
v_gene: TRBV7-9; abundance: few; j_gene: TRBJ2-3; d_gene: -; CDR3nt: TGTGCCAGCAGCTGGGACGTCGTAATTACAGATACGCAGTATTTT; CDR3aa: CASSWDVVITDTQYF
v_gene: TRBV7-8; abundance: -; j_gene: TRBJ2-7; d_gene: -; CDR3nt: TGTGCCAGCAGCCGGACTCCTGGGATCTACGAGCAGTACTTC; CDR3aa: CASSRTPGIYEQYF
v_gene: TRBV20-1; abundance: -; j_gene: TRBJ2-3; d_gene: -; CDR3nt: TGCAGTGCTAACCGAGGGAGTGCGAGCACAGATACGCAGTATTTT; CDR3aa: CSANRGSASTDTQYF
v_gene: TRBV3-1; abundance: -; j_gene: TRBJ2-4; d_gene: TRBD1; CDR3nt: TGTGCCAGCAGCCAAGGACAGGGGGGGACCAAAAACATTCAGTACTTC; CDR3aa: CASSQGQGGTKNIQYF
v_gene: TRBV20-1; abundance: -; j_gene: TRBJ1-2; d_gene: TRBD1; CDR3nt: TGCAGTGCTAGCTGGGACAGCTCCGGCTACACCTTC; CDR3aa: CSASWDSSGYTF
v_gene: TRBV7-2; abundance: -; j_gene: TRBJ1-2; d_gene: -; CDR3nt: TGTGCCAGCAGCTCGGTCGGACAGTTCTATGGCTACACCTTC; CDR3aa: CASSSVGQFYGYTF
v_gene: TRBV7-2; abundance: -; j_gene: TRBJ2-1; d_gene: -; CDR3nt: TGTGCCAGCAGCCCCGGACCTTGGGCTGAGCAGTTCTTC; CDR3aa: CASSPGPWAEQFF
v_gene: TRBV9; abundance: once; j_gene: TRBJ2-5; d_gene: -; CDR3nt: TGTGCCAGCAGCCTCCGAGGAGGGCTAGAGACCCAGTACTTC; CDR3aa: CASSLRGGLETQYF
v_gene: TRBV6-6; abundance: -; j_gene: TRBJ1-2; d_gene: TRBD1; CDR3nt: TGTGCCAGCAGTTACGACAGGGCTAACTATGGCTACACCTTC; CDR3aa: CASSYDRANYGYTF
v_gene: TRBV4-2; abundance: few; j_gene: TRBJ2-3; d_gene: TRBD2; CDR3nt: TGTGCCAGCAGCCAAGGGGAGGGATCGACAGATACGCAGTATTTT; CDR3aa: CASSQGEGSTDTQYF
v_gene: TRBV6-5; abundance: few; j_gene: TRBJ2-5; d_gene: -; CDR3nt: TGTGCCAGCAGTTACTGGGGACTTGGGCGACAAGAGACCCAGTACTTC; CDR3aa: CASSYWGLGRQETQYF
v_gene: TRBV25-1; abundance: -; j_gene: TRBJ1-1; d_gene: -; CDR3nt: TGTGCCAGCATCAGGCGGGGCGGCGCTGAAGCTTTCTTT; CDR3aa: CASIRRGGAEAFF
v_gene: TRBV30; abundance: -; j_gene: TRBJ1-4; d_gene: -; CDR3nt: TGTGCCTGGGGGCCTGGGGGAACTAATGAAAAACTGTTTTTT; CDR3aa: CAWGPGGTNEKLFF
v_gene: TRBV20-1; abundance: -; j_gene: TRBJ2-3; d_gene: TRBD2; CDR3nt: TGCAGTGCAAGGGGACTAGCGGGAAGCACAGATACGCAGTATTTT; CDR3aa: CSARGLAGSTDTQYF
v_gene: TRBV15; abundance: -; j_gene: TRBJ2-1; d_gene: TRBD2; CDR3nt: TGTGCCACCGCTACTAGCGGGAGACCCAATGAGCAGTTCTTC; CDR3aa: CATATSGRPNEQFF
v_gene: TRBV9; abundance: -; j_gene: TRBJ2-3; d_gene: TRBD2; CDR3nt: TGTGCCAGCAGCGTCCGCGGGAGCCAGACAGATACGCAGTATTTT; CDR3aa: CASSVRGSQTDTQYF
v_gene: TRBV12-3/TRBV12-4; abundance: -; j_gene: TRBJ2-5; d_gene: -; CDR3nt: TGTGCCAGCAGTTACGACAGGTCGACCCAGTACTTC; CDR3aa: CASSYDRSTQYF
v_gene: TRBV7-2; abundance: -; j_gene: TRBJ2-1; d_gene: -; CDR3nt: TGTGCCAGCCGAACGGAGGGTGTGATGTTCTTC; CDR3aa: CASRTEGVMFF
v_gene: TRBV20-1; abundance: -; j_gene: TRBJ2-7; d_gene: -; CDR3nt: TGCAGTGCTAGAGAAGATTACGAGCAGTACTTC; CDR3aa: CSAREDYEQYF
v_gene: TRBV10-3; abundance: -; j_gene: TRBJ2-5; d_gene: -; CDR3nt: TGTGCCATCAGTGTGGGGGAAGAGACCCAGTACTTC; CDR3aa: CAISVGEETQYF
v_gene: TRBV20-1; abundance: -; j_gene: TRBJ1-5; d_gene: -; CDR3nt: TGCAGTGCGGGCACATCGGGACAAGGAAAGCCCCAGCATTTT; CDR3aa: CSAGTSGQGKPQHF
v_gene: TRBV10-3; abundance: -; j_gene: TRBJ2-7; d_gene: TRBD2; CDR3nt: TGTGCCGTCAGTGAGCGGACTAGCGGGGGGAGCTCCTACGAGCAGTACTTC; CDR3aa: CAVSERTSGGSSYEQYF
v_gene: TRBV20-1; abundance: -; j_gene: TRBJ2-5; d_gene: -; CDR3nt: TGCAGTGCTAGCCTTCCGGGAACCCAAGAGACCCAGTACTTC; CDR3aa: CSASLPGTQETQYF
v_gene: TRBV5-4; abundance: -; j_gene: TRBJ2-7; d_gene: -; CDR3nt: TGTGCCAGCAGCTTGGGAGACATTCCCTACGAGCAGTACTTC; CDR3aa: CASSLGDIPYEQYF
v_gene: TRBV4-1; abundance: -; j_gene: TRBJ2-1; d_gene: -; CDR3nt: TGCGCCAGCAGCCCGTCATACACGTACAATGAGCAGTTCTTC; CDR3aa: CASSPSYTYNEQFF
v_gene: TRBV29-1; abundance: -; j_gene: TRBJ2-1; d_gene: TRBD2; CDR3nt: TGCGGCGGGGGAGCCTACAATGAGCAGTTCTTC; CDR3aa: CGGGAYNEQFF
v_gene: TRBV20-1; abundance: -; j_gene: TRBJ2-3; d_gene: TRBD2; CDR3nt: TGCAGTGCTACCGGACTAGCGGGGGGGGCCCGGCGCACAGATACGCAGTATTTT; CDR3aa: CSATGLAGGARRTDTQYF
v_gene: TRBV7-2; abundance: -; j_gene: TRBJ2-7; d_gene: TRBD2; CDR3nt: TGTGCCAGCAGCTTAAAGAGACTAGCGGGAGTCGAGCAGTACTTC; CDR3aa: CASSLKRLAGVEQYF
v_gene: TRBV6-1; abundance: few; j_gene: TRBJ1-2; d_gene: -; CDR3nt: TGTGCCAGCAGTGAAGCAGGGTTCGGCTACACCTTC; CDR3aa: CASSEAGFGYTF
v_gene: TRBV7-9; abundance: -; j_gene: TRBJ2-7; d_gene: -; CDR3nt: TGTGCCAGCAGCGCTGAGGTAGGGGAAGAGCAGTACTTC; CDR3aa: CASSAEVGEEQYF
v_gene: TRBV9; abundance: -; j_gene: TRBJ2-1; d_gene: TRBD1; CDR3nt: TGTGCCAGCAGCGTTCAACAGGGGGCCCATAACAATGAGCAGTTCTTC; CDR3aa: CASSVQQGAHNNEQFF
v_gene: TRBV6-2/TRBV6-3; abundance: -; j_gene: TRBJ2-1; d_gene: -; CDR3nt: TGTGCCAGCAGTCAGTACACCGGACCCTACAATGAGCAGTTCTTC; CDR3aa: CASSQYTGPYNEQFF
v_gene: TRBV7-9; abundance: -; j_gene: TRBJ2-5; d_gene: TRBD1; CDR3nt: TGTGCCAGCAGCTTTTTGACAGGGGCCACCACAAACCCCTACAATGAGCAGTACTTC; CDR3aa: CASSFLTGATTNPYNEQYF
v_gene: TRBV7-6; abundance: few; j_gene: TRBJ1-2; d_gene: -; CDR3nt: TGTGCCAGCAGCCCCCCCGACAGCTACACCTTC; CDR3aa: CASSPPDSYTF
v_gene: TRBV7-2; abundance: -; j_gene: TRBJ2-3; d_gene: -; CDR3nt: TGTGCCAGCAGCTTAGACTACCAATATAGGACAGATACGCAGTATTTT; CDR3aa: CASSLDYQYRTDTQYF
v_gene: TRBV2; abundance: -; j_gene: TRBJ1-2; d_gene: -; CDR3nt: TGTGCCAGCAGTGAAGGTGGTAATGGCTACACCTTC; CDR3aa: CASSEGGNGYTF
v_gene: TRBV5-1; abundance: -; j_gene: TRBJ1-6; d_gene: -; CDR3nt: TGCGCCAGCAGCTTGAACACAGTAGATTCACCCCTCCACTTT; CDR3aa: CASSLNTVDSPLHF
v_gene: TRBV7-3; abundance: -; j_gene: TRBJ2-7; d_gene: -; CDR3nt: TGTGCCAGCAGCTTAAAAGCGAGCTCCGAGCAGTACTTC; CDR3aa: CASSLKASSEQYF